The sequence of this T cell receptor beta chain was determined in a study of CD8+CD57+ T cells in acquired aplastic anemia. Study-level findings and limits: Statistical testing detected no significant gap in CD8+ Simpson's diversity between patients and controls.

Germline lookup yields CDR1 MGHDK and CDR2 SYGVNS. This CDR3 is 14 amino acids long. V gave up 6 bases and J gave up 5 bases; unmatched junction bases: 8. As concerns this clonotype: The target antigen is unknown.

Profiling of TCR beta VDJ combinations and CDR3 sequences used genomic DNA as template. TCRdb passed the reads through MiXCR, listing each CDR3 protein once. The profile shows about 130,000 distinct CDR3 sequences, around 41% of them singletons. The source is a human donor in good health, serving as a control. V gene TRBV25-1 combines with J gene TRBJ2-7, with 9 bases that match TRBD1. Sequencing used sorted CD4+, CD8+, or CD8+CD57+ T cells (not recorded which) from PBMCs. CDR3: CASSLGQGTDEQYF. The CDR3 DNA follows: TGTGCCAGCAGCTTGGGACAGGGTACCGACGAGCAGTACTTC.